These 29 T cell receptor beta chains share one sample of origin, sequenced in a study of cytomegalovirus exposure and HLA in healthy donors. Repertoires were generated with immunoSEQ multiplex PCR, while TCRdb's copy carries only in-frame clones and drops some. Of under 200,000 clones in the sample, roughly 89% were seen once. Sequencing was carried out using PBMCs. These receptors all stem from a young man in good health and CMV-seropositive.

The chain recombines TRBV12-5 with TRBJ2-5; 8 bases are shared with TRBD1. V lost 5 bases to trimming and J lost 6 bases; unmatched junction nucleotides: 11. The CDR3 loop spans 15 amino acids. Germline values: CDR1 LGHNT, CDR2 FRNRAP. CDR3 in DNA: TGTGCTAGTGGTCAAATTGGACAGGGCGGAAAGACCCAGTACTTC. It encodes CASGQIGQGGKTQYF. The full variable domain, its missing parts supplied by reference TRBV12-5 and TRBJ2-5, is DARVTQTPRHKVTEMGQEVTMRCQPILGHNTVFWYRQTMMQGLELLAYFRNRAPLDDSGMPKDRFSAEMPDATLATLKIQPSEPRDSAVYFCASGQIGQGGKTQYFGPGTRLLVL.

The chain joins TRBV4-1 to TRBJ2-5, with 7 bases matching TRBD1. J gave up 2 bases and V 0 bases, and 6 bases lay outside the gene matches. CDR1 and CDR2 from the germline V gene are MGHRA and YSYEKL. The CDR3 sequence is 16 residues long. In nucleotides, the CDR3 is TGCGCCAGCAGCCAAGATATCGGGACAGTACAAGAGACCCAGTACTTC. This sequence encodes CASSQDIGTVQETQYF.

This clone has a single count. Written as DNA, the CDR3 is TGTGCCAGCAGTGAAGCCTCTAACATTCAGTACTTC. Protein sequence: CASSEASNIQYF. This chain uses TRBV6-1 with TRBJ2-4; D ambiguous. The V end was cut by 0 bases, the J end by 7 bases, with 4 bases between. The CDR3 is made up of 12 amino acids. Germline values: CDR1 MNHNS, CDR2 SASEGT.

This chain uses TRBV7-2 with TRBJ2-7; TRBD1 might be the D (6 bases). Per germline, CDR1 SGHTA and CDR2 FQGNSA. V was trimmed by 2 bases and J by 4 bases, leaving 15 bases between them. CDR3 size: 15 residues. Written as DNA, the CDR3 is TGTGCCAGCAGCTTATCTCCGGACAGCTCTTACGAGCAGTACTTC. It translates to CASSLSPDSSYEQYF. Together with reference TRBV7-2 and TRBJ2-7, the CDR3 gives the full variable domain: GAGVSQSPSNKVTEKGKDVELRCDPISGHTALYWYRQSLGQGLEFLIYFQGNSAPDKSGLPSDRFSAERTGGSVSTLTIQRTQQEDSAVYLCASSLSPDSSYEQYFGPGTRLTVT.

This clone was seen once. V is TRBV5-1 and J is TRBJ2-5, with a possible D match to TRBD2 (6 bases). Trimming took off 3 bases at V and 5 bases at J, with 11 bases between the two ends. This CDR3 is built from 13 residues. CDR1 and CDR2 (germline): SGHRS, YFSETQ. The CDR3 is CASSSAGTETQYF. The DNA of the CDR3 is TGCGCCAGCAGCTCCGCGGGGACGGAGACCCAGTACTTC.

The chain links TRBV5-5 to TRBJ2-7, with a possible D match to TRBD1 (5 bases). The V gene lost 4 bases and the J gene lost 4 bases, with 15 bases spanning the gap. Germline values: CDR1 SGHKS, CDR2 YYEKEE (reference sequence). This CDR3 is built from 14 residues. The CDR3 reads CASSNWGRAYEQYF. The CDR3 nucleotides read TGTGCCAGCAGCAATTGGGGCAGGGCTTACGAGCAGTACTTC.

The rearrangement joins TRBV6-1 to TRBJ1-3; no clear D. V was trimmed by 1 base and J by 0 bases, leaving 7 bases between them. The CDR3 length is 15 residues. Germline V gene data show CDR1 as MNHNS and CDR2 as SASEGT. CDR3 in amino acids: CASSEGHHSGNTIYF. The CDR3 region has the DNA TGTGCCAGCAGTGAAGGGCACCACTCTGGAAACACCATATATTTT.

This rearrangement joins TRBV7-8 to TRBJ2-7; possibly TRBD1 for D (6 bases). Trimming pared 5 bases from V and 6 bases from J, leaving 35 bases between. This CDR3 is 20 amino acids long. The germline V gene has CDR1 SGHVS and CDR2 FQNEAQ. The CDR3 loop reads CASSTVEPGVDTGNVSEQYF. The CDR3 region has the DNA TGTGCCAGCAGCACAGTTGAGCCTGGGGTGGATACAGGGAATGTAAGCGAGCAGTACTTC. The full variable domain, its missing parts supplied by reference TRBV7-8 and TRBJ2-7, is GAGVSQSPRYKVAKRGQDVALRCDPISGHVSLFWYQQALGQGPEFLTYFQNEAQLDKSGLPSDRFFAERPEGSVSTLKIQRTQQEDSAVYLCASSTVEPGVDTGNVSEQYFGPGTRLTVT.

The rearrangement uses TRBV11-2 and TRBJ2-7; unclear D gene. This CDR3 comprises 11 residues. Germline V lookup: CDR1 SGHAT, CDR2 FQNNGV. Trimming cost V 5 bases and J 5 bases, with 7 bases left between them. CDR3 residues: CASSPRDEQYF. The CDR3 DNA is TGTGCCAGCAGCCCTCGGGACGAGCAGTACTTC.

The V call is TRBV9, the J call TRBJ2-3; TRBD1 matches at 10 bases. V lost 2 bases and J lost 5; bases outside the gene matches: 2. CDR3 length: 14 amino acids. Germline assignment: CDR1 SGDLS and CDR2 YYNGEE. The CDR3 spells CASSVGQGVDTQYF. The CDR3 coding sequence is TGTGCCAGCAGCGTCGGACAGGGGGTAGATACGCAGTATTTT.

The V call is TRBV2, the J call TRBJ2-4, with TRBD2 matching 11 bases. V shed 6 bases and J 0 bases; nucleotides not matched to a gene: 10. The germline gives CDR1 SNHLY, CDR2 FYNNEI. CDR3 length: 18 amino acids. The CDR3 reads CASRKGTSGPLAKNIQYF. The CDR3 DNA reads as TGTGCCAGCAGAAAAGGGACTAGCGGACCCCTAGCCAAAAACATTCAGTACTTC.

The V gene is TRBV7-3, the J gene TRBJ2-3; 7 bases match TRBD1. Trimming took 5 bases from V and 0 from J; bases not matched to a gene: 8. CDR3 length equals 16 residues. Germline V gene lookup returns CDR1 SGHTA and CDR2 FQGTGA. CDR3 bases: TGTGCCAGCAGCCCAATGACAGGGCAGAGCACAGATACGCAGTATTTT. Its protein is CASSPMTGQSTDTQYF.

This clone is a singleton in its sample. V usage is TRBV6-6 and J usage is TRBJ2-3, with 7 bases that match TRBD2. Germline trimming cut 9 bases from V and 0 bases from J; bases unmatched to any gene: 6. The germline V gene encodes CDR1 MNHNY and CDR2 SVGAGI (reference sequence). The CDR3 is 14 residues long. This CDR3 reads CASRLAASTDTQYF. CDR3 bases: TGTGCCAGTAGACTAGCAGCTAGCACAGATACGCAGTATTTT.

This clone was picked up one time. The genes are TRBV2 and TRBJ2-7, with TRBD2 matching over 12 bases. In germline, CDR1 is SNHLY, CDR2 FYNNEI. CDR3 length: 13 amino acids. Losses at the gene ends were 10 bases for V and 6 bases for J; bases not matched to a gene: 7. The DNA for the CDR3 is TGTGCCACCAGACTAGCGGGAGAGGGCGAGCAGTACTTC. Translation gives CATRLAGEGEQYF.

The chain has TRBV5-5 and TRBJ2-1; TRBD2 matches 16 bases. The CDR3 sequence is 19 residues long. Germline-derived CDR1 and CDR2 are SGHKS and YYEKEE (reference sequence). V lost 4 bases, J lost 7 bases, and 14 bases stayed unmatched. The CDR3 here is CASSRSGLAGGVTLNEQFF. In DNA form, the CDR3 reads TGTGCCAGCAGCCGGTCGGGACTAGCGGGGGGGGTTACTTTGAATGAGCAGTTCTTC.

The V gene is TRBV4-2, the J gene TRBJ2-6; 11 bases are shared with TRBD1. Germline assignment: CDR1 LGHNA and CDR2 YNFKEQ. V dropped 1 base and J dropped 0; count of bases not matched to a gene: 2. The CDR3 totals 18 residues. The CDR3 region has the DNA TGTGCCAGCAGCCAAGCCGGGACAGGGGGCTCTGGGGCCAACGTCCTGACTTTC. Translating it yields CASSQAGTGGSGANVLTF.

The rearrangement joins TRBV5-4 to TRBJ2-7; 9 bases agree with TRBD1. CDR1 and CDR2 from the germline V gene are SGHNT and YYREEE (reference sequence). This CDR3 contains 15 residues. V lost 2 bases, J lost 3 bases, and 6 bases stayed unmatched. The CDR3: CASSFSTGQGYEQYF. The CDR3 DNA reads as TGTGCCAGCAGCTTTAGTACGGGACAGGGCTACGAGCAGTACTTC.

V usage is TRBV6-1 and J usage is TRBJ2-1; perhaps TRBD2 as D (5 bases). The CDR3 consists of 13 residues. The V and J ends lost 6 bases and 5 bases respectively, with 11 bases between them. Germline lookup yields CDR1 MNHNS and CDR2 SASEGT. CDR3 loop: CASSVDSNNEQFF. The DNA of the CDR3 is TGTGCCAGCAGCGTGGACTCGAACAATGAGCAGTTCTTC.

The V gene is TRBV10-3, the J gene TRBJ2-7; 8 nucleotides match TRBD1. Unmatched junction bases numbered 5, after V lost 5 bases and J lost 5 bases. The germline CDR1 and CDR2 sequences are ENHRY and SYGVKD. The CDR3 is 13 residues long. The CDR3 protein is CAISLDRDDEQYF. As DNA, the CDR3 is TGTGCCATCAGTCTGGACAGGGACGACGAGCAGTACTTC.

The genes are TRBV6-1 and TRBJ2-3; D possibly corresponds to TRBD2 (6 bases). The germline gives CDR1 MNHNS, CDR2 SASEGT. The V gene lost 8 bases and the J gene lost 4 bases, with 19 bases spanning the gap. The CDR3 covers 15 residues. CDR3 amino acids: CASSQTSVLADTQYF. The DNA for the CDR3 is TGTGCCAGCTCCCAGACTAGTGTCTTAGCAGATACGCAGTATTTT.

This rearrangement joins TRBV5-1 to TRBJ2-5, with D unclear. The CDR3 totals 13 residues. V lost 4 bases and J lost 8, with 15 bases in between. In germline, CDR1 is SGHRS, CDR2 YFSETQ. For the CDR3, the DNA is TGCGCCAGCAGCCCGGGTCTCGAGATTACCCAGTACTTC. Translation gives CASSPGLEITQYF.

The chain carries TRBV30 and TRBJ2-6, with TRBD1 matching 10 bases. This CDR3 is built from 17 residues. CDR1 GTSNPN and CDR2 SVGIG come from the germline V gene (reference sequence). V shed 2 bases and J 3 bases; nucleotides not matched to a gene: 7. The CDR3 bases are TGTGCCTGGAGTCGCCGACAGGGGGCAGGTGGGGCCAACGTCCTGACTTTC. Its protein product is CAWSRRQGAGGANVLTF.

The J gene is TRBJ1-3, the V gene TRBV7-9, with a tentative D call TRBD1 (5 bases). V lost 5 bases to trimming and J lost 0 bases, with 20 bases between them. In germline, CDR1 is SEHNR, CDR2 FQNEAQ (reference sequence). This CDR3 is 18 amino acids long. The CDR3 reads CASSQKRQTSSSGNTIYF. CDR3 nucleotide sequence: TGTGCCAGCAGCCAAAAACGACAGACTTCCAGCTCTGGAAACACCATATATTTT.

The count of this clone is one. The V gene is TRBV2, the J gene TRBJ1-1; unclear D gene. This CDR3 is built from 13 residues. The V end was cut by 5 bases, the J end by 7 bases, with 14 bases between. Looked up from germline, CDR1 is SNHLY and CDR2 is FYNNEI. The CDR3 region is CASSLYPRVEAFF. The CDR3 nucleotides are TGTGCCAGCAGTTTGTACCCCCGGGTTGAAGCTTTCTTT.

This chain links TRBV7-9 with TRBJ1-2; no definite D call. V lost 6 bases and J 3 bases, leaving 14 bases between the germline ends. The CDR3 spans 14 residues. Germline assignment: CDR1 SEHNR and CDR2 FQNEAQ (reference sequence). The CDR3 loop is CASRSARFDYGYTF. CDR3 nucleotides: TGTGCCAGCAGGTCCGCTCGGTTCGACTATGGCTACACCTTC.

CDR3 loop: CASSVAGQLYNEQFF. DNA of the CDR3: TGTGCCAGCAGCGTAGCGGGACAACTATACAATGAGCAGTTCTTC. The gene calls are TRBV9 and TRBJ2-1; weak D call: TRBD1 (6 bases). There are 15 residues in the CDR3. V was cut by 0 bases and J by 4 bases, with 11 bases left in between. Germline V lookup: CDR1 SGDLS, CDR2 YYNGEE.

CDR3 region: CATSRDDPLAALRETQYF. CDR3 nucleotides: TGTGCCACCAGCAGAGATGACCCACTAGCGGCCCTGAGGGAGACCCAGTACTTC. The chain carries TRBV15 and TRBJ2-5, with TRBD2 identical over 8 bases. Trimming took 0 bases from V and 5 from J; bases not matched to a gene: 14. Germline CDR1 and CDR2: LNHNV and YYDKDF (reference sequence). This CDR3 has 18 amino acids.

The table lists this clone with a count of one. J is TRBJ2-2 and V is TRBV11-3, with 10 bases matching TRBD2. The CDR3 sequence is 16 residues long. Germline V gives CDR1 SGHNT, CDR2 YENEEA. Losses at the gene ends were 4 bases for V and 3 bases for J; bases not matched to a gene: 5. The CDR3 region is CASSSSSGSDTGELFF. The CDR3 bases are TGTGCCAGCAGCTCCTCTAGCGGGAGTGACACCGGGGAGCTGTTTTTT.

V usage is TRBV5-1 and J usage is TRBJ2-3, with 11 bases fitting TRBD2. J was trimmed by 4 bases and V by 3 bases; bases with no gene match: 7. CDR1 and CDR2 (germline): SGHRS, YFSETQ. There are 16 residues in the CDR3. CDR3 in DNA: TGCGCCAGCAGCTCCGTCCTAGCGGGAGGACCAGATACGCAGTATTTT. This encodes CASSSVLAGGPDTQYF. The full variable domain, in which reference TRBV5-1 and TRBJ2-3 provide the parts outside the CDR3, is KAGVTQTPRYLIKTRGQQVTLSCSPISGHRSVSWYQQTPGQGLQFLFEYFSETQRNKGNFPGRFSGRQFSNSRSEMNVSTLELGDSALYLCASSSVLAGGPDTQYFGPGTRLTVL.